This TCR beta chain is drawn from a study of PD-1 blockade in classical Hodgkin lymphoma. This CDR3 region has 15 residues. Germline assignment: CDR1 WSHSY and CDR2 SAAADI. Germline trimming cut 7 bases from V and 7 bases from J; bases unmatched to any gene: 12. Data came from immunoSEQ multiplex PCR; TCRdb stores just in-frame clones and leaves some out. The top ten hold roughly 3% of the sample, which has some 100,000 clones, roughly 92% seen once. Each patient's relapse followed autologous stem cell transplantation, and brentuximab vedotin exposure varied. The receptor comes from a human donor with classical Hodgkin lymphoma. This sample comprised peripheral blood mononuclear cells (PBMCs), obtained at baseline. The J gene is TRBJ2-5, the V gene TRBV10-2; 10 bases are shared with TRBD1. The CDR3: CASTPGQGISGTQYF. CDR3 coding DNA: TGCGCCAGCACTCCGGGACAGGGGATTTCTGGGACCCAGTACTTC.